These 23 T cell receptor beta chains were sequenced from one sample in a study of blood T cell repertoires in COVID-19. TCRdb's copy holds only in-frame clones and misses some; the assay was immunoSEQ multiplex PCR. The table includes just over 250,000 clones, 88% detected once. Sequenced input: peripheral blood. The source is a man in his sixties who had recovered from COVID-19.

CDR3 sequence (DNA): TGTGCCAGCAGCTTAAGGAGCGGACCTAGCTCCTACGAGCAGTACTTC. Amino acids: CASSLRSGPSSYEQYF. The chain combines TRBV7-2 with TRBJ2-7; possibly TRBD2 for D (5 bases). The CDR3 length is 16 residues. V lost 2 bases and J lost 0, with 14 bases in between. Germline V CDR1 and CDR2: SGHTA, FQGNSA.

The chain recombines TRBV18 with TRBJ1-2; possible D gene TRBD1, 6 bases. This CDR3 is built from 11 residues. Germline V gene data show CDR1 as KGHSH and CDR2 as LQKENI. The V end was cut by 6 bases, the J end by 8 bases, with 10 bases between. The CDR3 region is CASSGGGGYTF. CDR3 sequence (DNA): TGTGCCAGCTCCGGCGGGGGCGGCTACACCTTC. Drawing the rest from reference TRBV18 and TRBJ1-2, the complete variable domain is NAGVMQNPRHLVRRRGQEARLRCSPMKGHSHVYWYRQLPEEGLKFMVYLQKENIIDESGMPKERFSAEFPKEGPSILRIQQVVRGDSAAYFCASSGGGGYTFGSGTRLTVV.

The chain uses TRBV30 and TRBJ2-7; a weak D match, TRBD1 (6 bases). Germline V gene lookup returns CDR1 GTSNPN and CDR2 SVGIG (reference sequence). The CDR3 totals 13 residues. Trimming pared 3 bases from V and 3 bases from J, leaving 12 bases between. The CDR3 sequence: CAWRRIGGYEQYF. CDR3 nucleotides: TGTGCCTGGAGGAGAATAGGGGGCTACGAGCAGTACTTC.

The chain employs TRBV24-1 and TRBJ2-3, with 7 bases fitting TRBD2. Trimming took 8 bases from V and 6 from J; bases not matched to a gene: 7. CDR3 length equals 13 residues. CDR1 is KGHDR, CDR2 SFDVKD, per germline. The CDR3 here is CATKGGAVDTQYF. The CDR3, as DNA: TGTGCCACCAAGGGAGGGGCCGTCGATACGCAGTATTTT.

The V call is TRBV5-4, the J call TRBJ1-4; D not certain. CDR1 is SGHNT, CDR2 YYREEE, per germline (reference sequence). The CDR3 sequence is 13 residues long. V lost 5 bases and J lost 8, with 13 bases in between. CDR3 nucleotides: TGTGCCAGCAGGCAACGTACTAGCGAAAAACTGTTTTTT. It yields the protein CASRQRTSEKLFF. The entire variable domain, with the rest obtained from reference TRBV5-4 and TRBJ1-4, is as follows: ETGVTQSPTHLIKTRGQQVTLRCSSQSGHNTVSWYQQALGQGPQFIFQYYREEENGRGNFPPRFSGLQFPNYSSELNVNALELDDSALYLCASRQRTSEKLFFGSGTQLSVL.

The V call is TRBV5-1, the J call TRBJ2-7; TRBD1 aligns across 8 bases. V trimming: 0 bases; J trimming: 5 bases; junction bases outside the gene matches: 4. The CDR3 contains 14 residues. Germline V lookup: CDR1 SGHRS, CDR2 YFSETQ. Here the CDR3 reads CASSLGQGLHEQYF. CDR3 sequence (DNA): TGCGCCAGCAGCTTGGGACAGGGGCTCCACGAGCAGTACTTC.

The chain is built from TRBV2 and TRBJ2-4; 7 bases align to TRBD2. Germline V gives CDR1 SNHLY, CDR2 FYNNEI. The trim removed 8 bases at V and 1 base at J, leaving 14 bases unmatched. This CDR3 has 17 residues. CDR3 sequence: CASPEGRGRLAKNIQYF. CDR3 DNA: TGTGCCAGCCCAGAGGGGCGGGGGAGGCTCGCCAAAAACATTCAGTACTTC.

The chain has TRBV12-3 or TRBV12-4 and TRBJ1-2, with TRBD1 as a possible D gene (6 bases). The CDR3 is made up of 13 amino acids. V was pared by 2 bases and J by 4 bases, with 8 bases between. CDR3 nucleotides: TGTGCCAGCAGTTTAAACAGGGCCTATGGCTACACCTTC. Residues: CASSLNRAYGYTF.

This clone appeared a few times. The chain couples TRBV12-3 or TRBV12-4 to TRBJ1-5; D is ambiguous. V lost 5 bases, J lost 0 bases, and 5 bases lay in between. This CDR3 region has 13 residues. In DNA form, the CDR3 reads TGTGCCAGCAGTCCCGGTAGCAATCAGCCCCAGCATTTT. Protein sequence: CASSPGSNQPQHF.

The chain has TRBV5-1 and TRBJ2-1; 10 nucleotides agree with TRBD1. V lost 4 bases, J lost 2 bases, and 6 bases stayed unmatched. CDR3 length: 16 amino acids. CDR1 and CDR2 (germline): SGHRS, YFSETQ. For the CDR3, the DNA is TGCGCCAGCAGCCCGGGGGACAGGGGAACCTACAATGAGCAGTTCTTC. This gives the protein CASSPGDRGTYNEQFF.

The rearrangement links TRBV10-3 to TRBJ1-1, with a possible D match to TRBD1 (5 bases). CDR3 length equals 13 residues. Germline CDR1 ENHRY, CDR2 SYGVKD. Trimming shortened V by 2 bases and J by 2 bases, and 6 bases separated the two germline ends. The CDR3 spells CAISEQGNTEAFF. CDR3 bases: TGTGCCATCAGTGAGCAGGGAAACACTGAAGCTTTCTTT.

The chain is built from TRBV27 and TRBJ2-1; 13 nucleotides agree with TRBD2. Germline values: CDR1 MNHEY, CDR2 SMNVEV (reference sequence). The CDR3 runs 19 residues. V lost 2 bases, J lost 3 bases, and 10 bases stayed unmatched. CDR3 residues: CASSLRTSGGKNNYNEQFF. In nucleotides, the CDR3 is TGTGCCAGCAGTTTACGGACTAGCGGGGGCAAAAATAACTACAATGAGCAGTTCTTC.

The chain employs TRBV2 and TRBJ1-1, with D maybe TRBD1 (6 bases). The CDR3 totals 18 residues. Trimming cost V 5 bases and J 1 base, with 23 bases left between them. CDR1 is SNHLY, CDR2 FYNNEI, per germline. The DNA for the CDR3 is TGTGCCAGCAGTCAAAACCAGGGGATACTATCGGGGAACACTGAAGCTTTCTTT. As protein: CASSQNQGILSGNTEAFF.

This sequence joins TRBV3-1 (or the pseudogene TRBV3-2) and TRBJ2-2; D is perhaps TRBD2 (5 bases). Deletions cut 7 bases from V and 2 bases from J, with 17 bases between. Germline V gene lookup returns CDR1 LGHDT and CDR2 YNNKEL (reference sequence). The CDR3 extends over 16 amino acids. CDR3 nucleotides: TGTGCCAGCACCTTAAGAGGAGGCTTAAACACCGGGGAGCTGTTTTTT. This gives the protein CASTLRGGLNTGELFF.

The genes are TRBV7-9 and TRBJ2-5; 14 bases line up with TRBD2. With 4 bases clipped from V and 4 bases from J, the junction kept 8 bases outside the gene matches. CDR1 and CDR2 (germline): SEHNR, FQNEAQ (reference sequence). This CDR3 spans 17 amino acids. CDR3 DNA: TGTGCCAGCAGCTCCCCGACTAGCGGGGGGGATTTAGAGACCCAGTACTTC. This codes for CASSSPTSGGDLETQYF.

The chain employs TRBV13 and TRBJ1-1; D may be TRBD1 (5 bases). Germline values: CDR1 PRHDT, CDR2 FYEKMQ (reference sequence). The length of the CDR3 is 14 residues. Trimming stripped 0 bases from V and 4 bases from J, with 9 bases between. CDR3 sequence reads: CASSLGGASTEAFF. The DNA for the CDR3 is TGTGCCAGCAGCTTAGGTGGGGCCAGCACTGAAGCTTTCTTT.

CDR3 in amino acids: CASSGRGIAGGGYTF. Written as DNA, the CDR3 is TGTGCCAGCAGCGGAAGAGGTATCGCGGGGGGTGGCTACACCTTC. This chain links TRBV9 with TRBJ1-2, with D tentatively TRBD1 (5 bases). The V and J ends lost 3 bases and 7 bases respectively, with 19 bases between them. This CDR3 spans 15 amino acids. Germline assignment: CDR1 SGDLS and CDR2 YYNGEE.

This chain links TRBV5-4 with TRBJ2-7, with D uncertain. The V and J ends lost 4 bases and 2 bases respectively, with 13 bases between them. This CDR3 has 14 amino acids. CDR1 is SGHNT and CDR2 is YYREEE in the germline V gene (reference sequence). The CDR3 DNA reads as TGTGCCAGCAGCCCCAGTACAGTTCCCTACGAGCAGTACTTC. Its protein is CASSPSTVPYEQYF.

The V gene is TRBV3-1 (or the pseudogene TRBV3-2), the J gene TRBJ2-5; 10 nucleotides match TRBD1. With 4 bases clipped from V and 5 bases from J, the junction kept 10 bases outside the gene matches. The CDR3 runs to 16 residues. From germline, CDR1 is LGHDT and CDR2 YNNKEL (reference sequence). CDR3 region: CASSLPGQGVLETQYF. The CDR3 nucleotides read TGTGCCAGCAGCCTACCCGGACAGGGGGTTCTGGAGACCCAGTACTTC.

The CDR3 spells CASSQDFRTGYRDTQYF. The CDR3 DNA reads TGTGCCAGCAGCCAAGATTTTCGGACAGGATACAGAGATACGCAGTATTTT. The chain has TRBV14 and TRBJ2-3; TRBD1 aligns across 7 bases. Germline CDR1 and CDR2: SGHDN and FVKESK. The CDR3 sequence is 17 residues long. The V segment lost 0 bases and the J segment 5 bases; nucleotides outside the gene matches: 11. The full variable domain, with the rest looked up from reference TRBV14 and TRBJ2-3, is EAGVTQFPSHSVIEKGQTVTLRCDPISGHDNLYWYRRVMGKEIKFLLHFVKESKQDESGMPNNRFLAERTGGTYSTLKVQPAELEDSGVYFCASSQDFRTGYRDTQYFGPGTRLTVL.

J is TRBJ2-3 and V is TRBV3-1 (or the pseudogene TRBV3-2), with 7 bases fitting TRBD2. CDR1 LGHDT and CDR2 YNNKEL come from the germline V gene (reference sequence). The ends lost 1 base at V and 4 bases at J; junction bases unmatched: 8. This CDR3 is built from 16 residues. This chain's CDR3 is CASSQVFGGSSDTQYF. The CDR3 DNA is TGTGCCAGCAGCCAAGTATTCGGGGGGAGCTCAGATACGCAGTATTTT.

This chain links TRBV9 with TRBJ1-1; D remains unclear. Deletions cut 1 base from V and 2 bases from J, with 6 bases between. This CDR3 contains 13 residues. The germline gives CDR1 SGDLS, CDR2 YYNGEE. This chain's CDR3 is CASSVTANTEAFF. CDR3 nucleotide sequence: TGTGCCAGCAGCGTAACAGCCAACACTGAAGCTTTCTTT.

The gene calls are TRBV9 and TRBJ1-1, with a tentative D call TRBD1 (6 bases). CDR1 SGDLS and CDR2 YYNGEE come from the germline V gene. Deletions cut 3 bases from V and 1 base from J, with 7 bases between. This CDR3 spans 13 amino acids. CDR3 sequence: CASSGGRNTEAFF. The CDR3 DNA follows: TGTGCCAGCAGCGGGGGGCGGAACACTGAAGCTTTCTTT.